The clone carrying this T cell receptor (beta chain) was seen a handful of times. Its antigen remains unidentified. The data belong to a study of T cells in Graves' hyperthyroidism and ophthalmopathy. Notes on the study in general: Ophthalmopathy, as predicted by the model, came a median 6.5 months after the prediction. In the blood, most expanded thyroid clonotypes above 0.001 appeared as well.

Hyperthyroidism of Graves' type that showed no ophthalmopathy progression within 18 months was stable. Subjects aged 18 to 65 presented with newly diagnosed hyperthyroidism of less than 2 months' duration. Amplification of TCR beta CDR3 regions used RNA as the template. With the HTBI primer set, the TCR CDR3 went through a first round of RT-PCR. TCRdb independently ran MiXCR on the multiplex PCR reads; one entry per CDR3 protein. The sample contains under 350,000 distinct CDR3 sequences, 18% of which appear only once. Sequencing was performed on blood. The receptor was derived from a woman aged 50 to 60 with Graves' hyperthyroidism.

CDR3 coding DNA: TGTGCCAGTAGTATTGCGACCGGAGAGACCCAGTACTTC. It is translated as CASSIATGETQYF. The J gene is TRBJ2-5, the V gene TRBV19; D is unresolved. The germline V gene encodes CDR1 LNHDA and CDR2 SQIVND (reference sequence). V was pared by 3 bases and J by 4 bases, with 9 bases between. The CDR3 loop spans 13 amino acids.